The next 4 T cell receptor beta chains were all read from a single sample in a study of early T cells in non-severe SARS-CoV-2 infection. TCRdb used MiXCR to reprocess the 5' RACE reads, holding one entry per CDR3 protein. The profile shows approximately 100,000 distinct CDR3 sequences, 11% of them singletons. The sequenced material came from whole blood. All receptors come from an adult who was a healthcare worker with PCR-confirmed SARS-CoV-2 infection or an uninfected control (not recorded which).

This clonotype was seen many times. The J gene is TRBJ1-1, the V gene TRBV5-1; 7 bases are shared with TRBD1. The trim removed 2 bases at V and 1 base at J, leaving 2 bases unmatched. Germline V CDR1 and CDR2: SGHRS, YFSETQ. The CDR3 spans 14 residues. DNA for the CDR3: TGCGCCAGCAGCTTTTGGACAGGGAACACTGAAGCTTTCTTT. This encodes CASSFWTGNTEAFF.

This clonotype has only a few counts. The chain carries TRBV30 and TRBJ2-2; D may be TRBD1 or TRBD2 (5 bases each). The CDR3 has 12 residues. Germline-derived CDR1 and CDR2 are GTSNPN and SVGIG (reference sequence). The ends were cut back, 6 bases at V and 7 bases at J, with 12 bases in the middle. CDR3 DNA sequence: TGTGCCTGTTTAGGGACGGTCGGGGAGCTGTTTTTT. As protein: CACLGTVGELFF.

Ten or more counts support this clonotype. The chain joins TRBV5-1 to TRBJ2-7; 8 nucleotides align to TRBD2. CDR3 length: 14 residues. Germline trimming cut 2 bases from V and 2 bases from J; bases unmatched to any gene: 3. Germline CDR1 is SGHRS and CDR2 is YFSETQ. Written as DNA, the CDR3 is TGCGCCAGCAGCTTAGGCGGGGGGCCCTACGAGCAGTACTTC. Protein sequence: CASSLGGGPYEQYF.

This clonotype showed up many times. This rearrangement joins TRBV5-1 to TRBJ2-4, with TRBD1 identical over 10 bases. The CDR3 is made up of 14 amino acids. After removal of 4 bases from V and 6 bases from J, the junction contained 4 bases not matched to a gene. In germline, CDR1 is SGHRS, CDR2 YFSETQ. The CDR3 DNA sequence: TGCGCCAGCAGCGGCGGGACAGGGGCAAACATTCAGTACTTC. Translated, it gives CASSGGTGANIQYF.